A single sample is the source of the 8 T cell receptor beta chains below, sequenced in a study of blood T cell repertoires in COVID-19. Clones were read by immunoSEQ multiplex PCR, and TCRdb kept only the in-frame ones, dropping some. Among about 350,000 clones listed, almost 90% were seen once. Sequenced input: PBMCs or T cells enriched from blood (not recorded which). Receptor source: a woman aged 25 to 39 who had been exposed to COVID-19.

The chain recombines TRBV11-1 with TRBJ2-5, with 8 bases matching TRBD1. Germline V gives CDR1 SGHAT, CDR2 FQDESV (reference sequence). V gave up 6 bases and J gave up 1 base; unmatched junction bases: 7. The CDR3 is made up of 15 amino acids. The CDR3 nucleotides are TGTGCCAGCAGGCCCAGGGACAGGATCCAAGAGACCCAGTACTTC. As protein: CASRPRDRIQETQYF.

The CDR3 region is CASRGGGGLRRYF. CDR3 nucleotides: TGTGCCAGCCGGGGGGGAGGCGGCCTACGACGGTACTTC. The chain carries TRBV6-5 and TRBJ2-7; 8 positions match TRBD2. Losses at the gene ends were 8 bases for V and 12 bases for J; bases not matched to a gene: 15. Germline V gives CDR1 MNHEY, CDR2 SVGAGI. CDR3 size: 13 residues.

The chain combines TRBV6-5 with TRBJ2-7, with 8 bases fitting TRBD2. V lost 6 bases to trimming and J lost 0 bases; unmatched junction nucleotides: 7. Germline lookup yields CDR1 MNHEY and CDR2 SVGAGI. The CDR3 has 15 residues. The CDR3 coding sequence is TGTGCCAGCAGGGTCGGGGGGGGTCCCTCCTACGAGCAGTACTTC. Encoded protein: CASRVGGGPSYEQYF.

This sequence joins TRBV13 and TRBJ2-1; 14 bases match TRBD2. V lost 5 bases, J lost 8 bases, and 5 bases stayed unmatched. Germline lookup yields CDR1 PRHDT and CDR2 FYEKMQ (reference sequence). This CDR3 has 15 amino acids. The CDR3 bases are TGTGCCAGCAGCCAGGGACTAGCGGGAGCATATGAGCAGTTCTTC. This encodes CASSQGLAGAYEQFF. Looking up the rest from reference TRBV13 and TRBJ2-1 gives the full variable domain: AAGVIQSPRHLIKEKRETATLKCYPIPRHDTVYWYQQGPGQDPQFLISFYEKMQSDKGSIPDRFSAQQFSDYHSELNMSSLELGDSALYFCASSQGLAGAYEQFFGPGTRLTVL.

The rearrangement joins TRBV7-2 to TRBJ1-1, with D perhaps matching TRBD1 (5 bases). This CDR3 is 15 amino acids long. Trimming cost V 2 bases and J 4 bases, with 14 bases left between them. In germline, CDR1 is SGHTA, CDR2 FQGNSA. The CDR3 DNA follows: TGTGCCAGCAGCTTATTTTCGGGGGGGAGCACTGAAGCTTTCTTT. Its protein product is CASSLFSGGSTEAFF.

This sequence joins TRBV5-1 and TRBJ2-1; 9 positions agree with TRBD2. The CDR3 is 15 residues long. Germline V CDR1 and CDR2: SGHRS, YFSETQ. With 3 bases clipped from V and 7 bases from J, the junction kept 8 bases outside the gene matches. The CDR3, as DNA: TGCGCCAGCAGCTCGGTAGCGGGAGAAATGAATGAGCAGTTCTTC. It yields the protein CASSSVAGEMNEQFF.

V gene TRBV9 combines with J gene TRBJ1-5; 7 bases map to TRBD1. Germline CDR1 and CDR2: SGDLS and YYNGEE. The CDR3 consists of 15 residues. The V segment lost 2 bases and the J segment 3 bases; nucleotides outside the gene matches: 5. CDR3 bases: TGTGCCAGCAGCGTCCAGGGGGACTTCAATCAGCCCCAGCATTTT. It translates to CASSVQGDFNQPQHF.

The chain links TRBV5-1 to TRBJ1-6; TRBD1 might be the D (5 bases). This CDR3 comprises 15 residues. V dropped 0 bases and J dropped 5 bases, with 9 bases sitting between them. Germline values: CDR1 SGHRS, CDR2 YFSETQ. The CDR3 DNA sequence: TGCGCCAGCAGCTTGGCTGGAGGGGATAATTCACCCCTCCACTTT. Translated, it gives CASSLAGGDNSPLHF.